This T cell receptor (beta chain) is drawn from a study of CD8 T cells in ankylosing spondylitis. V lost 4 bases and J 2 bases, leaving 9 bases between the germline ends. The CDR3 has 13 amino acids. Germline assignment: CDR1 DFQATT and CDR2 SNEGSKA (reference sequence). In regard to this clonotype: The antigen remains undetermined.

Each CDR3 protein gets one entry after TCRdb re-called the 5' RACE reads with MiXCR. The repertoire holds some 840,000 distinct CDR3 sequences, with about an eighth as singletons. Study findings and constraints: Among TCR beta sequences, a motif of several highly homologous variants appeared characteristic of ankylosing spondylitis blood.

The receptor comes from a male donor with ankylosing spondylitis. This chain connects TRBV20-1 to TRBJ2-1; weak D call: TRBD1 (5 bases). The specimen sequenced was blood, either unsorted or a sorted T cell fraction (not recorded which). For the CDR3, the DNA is TGCAGTGCTAACCAGGGCCCCTACAATGAGCAGTTCTTC. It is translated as CSANQGPYNEQFF.